Listed below are T cell receptor beta chains from one sample, sequenced in a study of sequential checkpoint blockade in melanoma. Using immunoSEQ multiplex PCR, the repertoire was profiled, and TCRdb retains in-frame clones only, with some absent. The data show under 15,000 clones, 26% seen once. The input for sequencing was tumor tissue (inferred from file names), taken from a patient given nivolumab and ipilimumab in sequence. Source of these receptors: a human donor with melanoma. Each CDR3 is given with its conserved first and last residue. A D gene is named only where the DNA matches it firmly. Expanded clones get a size class; other rows say once, few or many, or leave the size out.

TRBV19,-,-,TRBJ1-5,CASSFFKGNQPQHF,TGTGCCAGTAGTTTTTTCAAGGGCAATCAGCCCCAGCATTTT
TRBV5-8,few,TRBD1,TRBJ1-2,CASSSRTGYGYTF,TGTGCCAGCAGCTCTAGGACAGGCTATGGCTACACCTTC
TRBV4-1,many,TRBD1,TRBJ1-2,CASSQPGGAAGTF,TGCGCCAGCAGCCAACCAGGGGGCGCGGCAGGCACCTTC
TRBV6-8,-,TRBD1,TRBJ1-4,CASTHTRGRVRTNEKLFF,TGTGCCAGCACCCACACCAGGGGGCGTGTGAGAACTAATGAAAAACTGTTTTTT
TRBV19,few,TRBD1,TRBJ2-4,CASSITGTGGWNIQYF,TGTGCCAGTAGTATAACGGGGACAGGGGGCTGGAACATTCAGTACTTC
TRBV1,few,-,TRBJ2-7,CASSQVVTLAYEQYF,TGCGCCAGCAGCCAAGTCGTGACCTTAGCCTACGAGCAGTACTTC
TRBV19,-,TRBD1,TRBJ1-6,CASSAGGSSYNSPLHF,TGTGCCAGTAGTGCAGGGGGAAGCTCCTATAATTCACCCCTCCACTTT
TRBV7-6,many,-,TRBJ1-6,CASSLYPEGDSPLHF,TGTGCCAGCAGCTTATATCCGGAGGGAGATTCACCCCTCCACTTT
TRBV9,-,TRBD2,TRBJ2-3,CASTPGGAVDTQYF,TGTGCCAGCACACCCGGGGGGGCCGTGGATACGCAGTATTTT
TRBV6-1,few,TRBD1,TRBJ1-1,CASSEGRQGVYYEAFF,TGTGCCAGCAGTGAAGGCAGACAGGGGGTCTACTATGAAGCTTTCTTT
TRBV6-8,-,-,TRBJ1-6,CASSYSRSPLHF,TGTGCCAGCAGTTACTCCCGGTCACCCCTCCACTTT
TRBV11-3,medium-sized,TRBD2,TRBJ2-1,CASSLPSGGEGNEQFF,TGTGCCAGCAGCTTACCAAGCGGGGGGGAAGGCAATGAGCAGTTCTTC
TRBV19,few,-,TRBJ1-6,CASSSWDANSPLHF,TGTGCCAGTAGTTCATGGGACGCTAATTCACCCCTCCACTTT
TRBV11-3,-,TRBD2,TRBJ2-2,CASSQQRGWTGELFF,TGTGCCAGCAGCCAGCAGCGGGGGTGGACCGGGGAGCTGTTTTTT
TRBV28,few,-,TRBJ1-5,CASSYGGTGQPQHF,TGTGCCAGCAGTTACGGGGGTACAGGTCAGCCCCAGCATTTT
TRBV6-8,few,TRBD2,TRBJ2-1,CASSPLFLAGEHYNEQFF,TGTGCCAGCAGCCCCCTTTTTTTAGCGGGGGAGCACTACAATGAGCAGTTCTTC
TRBV7-7,few,-,TRBJ2-1,CASSLLDSYNEQFF,TGTGCCAGCAGTCTACTAGACAGTTACAATGAGCAGTTCTTC
TRBV11-3,few,TRBD2,TRBJ2-5,CASSRDSGGAQETQYF,TGTGCCAGCAGCCGCGATAGCGGGGGGGCCCAAGAGACCCAGTACTTC
TRBV9,medium-sized,-,TRBJ1-3,CASSQSQGLGSGNTIYF,TGTGCCAGCAGCCAATCACAGGGTTTAGGTTCTGGAAACACCATATATTTT
TRBV19,-,-,TRBJ1-2,CASSTGPGYIDGYTF,TGTGCCAGTAGCACCGGACCCGGTTATATCGATGGCTACACCTTC
TRBV27,-,-,TRBJ1-6,CASSFNNNSPLHF,TGTGCCAGCAGTTTCAACAATAATTCACCCCTCCACTTT
TRBV19,-,-,TRBJ1-1,CGSSGPNTEAFF,TGTGGGAGCTCCGGACCGAACACTGAAGCTTTCTTT
TRBV19,-,-,TRBJ1-2,CASTLGAGINYGYTF,TGTGCCAGTACCCTCGGCGCGGGAATCAACTATGGCTACACCTTC
TRBV11-3,-,TRBD1,TRBJ2-1,CASTSDRGSSNEQFF,TGTGCCAGCACCTCAGACAGGGGATCGAGCAATGAGCAGTTCTTC
TRBV27,few,-,TRBJ2-1,CASSLRNPGPTDYNEQFF,TGTGCCAGCAGTCTGAGAAACCCGGGACCCACCGACTACAATGAGCAGTTCTTC
TRBV6-8,few,-,TRBJ2-5,CASSYPAPTRTQETQYF,TGTGCCAGCAGCTACCCCGCCCCGACTCGGACCCAAGAGACCCAGTACTTC
TRBV14,-,TRBD1,TRBJ2-3,CASSTRQGPDTQYF,TGTGCCAGCAGCACCCGACAGGGGCCAGATACGCAGTATTTT
TRBV2,few,TRBD1,TRBJ2-1,CASSGQGAYNEQFF,TGTGCCAGCAGTGGACAGGGGGCCTACAATGAGCAGTTCTTC
TRBV18,few,-,TRBJ2-5,CASSPMTAETQYF,TGTGCCAGCTCACCAATGACAGCGGAGACCCAGTACTTC
TRBV11-3,large,TRBD2,TRBJ2-1,CASSFTGLADYNEQFF,TGTGCCAGCAGCTTCACGGGACTAGCGGATTACAATGAGCAGTTCTTC
TRBV28,-,TRBD1,TRBJ1-3,CASSTTLQPPETGALIRNTIYF,TGTGCCAGCAGTACAACGCTCCAACCGCCGGAAACAGGGGCCCTAATAAGAAACACCATATATTTT
TRBV11-3,-,-,TRBJ2-3,CASSLDSNGPITDTQYF,TGTGCCAGCAGCTTAGATTCAAACGGCCCCATCACAGATACGCAGTATTTT
TRBV6-8,-,-,TRBJ1-6,CASSWRPPGHGANSPLHF,TGTGCCAGCAGTTGGCGGCCCCCGGGACATGGGGCAAATTCACCCCTCCACTTT
TRBV9,few,TRBD2,TRBJ2-1,CASSGSGGHEQFF,TGTGCCAGCAGCGGGAGCGGGGGGCATGAGCAGTTCTTC
TRBV19,-,TRBD1,TRBJ2-3,CASSARQGSTDTQYF,TGTGCCAGTAGCGCCCGACAGGGCAGCACAGATACGCAGTATTTT
TRBV11-3,few,-,TRBJ2-7,CASSLVQGSYEQYF,TGTGCCAGCAGCTTGGTGCAGGGCTCCTACGAGCAGTACTTC
TRBV2,-,-,TRBJ2-3,CASAQSGADTQYF,TGTGCCAGCGCTCAATCAGGGGCAGATACGCAGTATTTT
TRBV19,-,TRBD2,TRBJ2-7,CASSIFLAGPSYAYEQYF,TGTGCCAGTAGTATATTCCTAGCGGGTCCCTCGTATGCCTACGAGCAGTACTTC
TRBV23-1,-,TRBD1,TRBJ1-2,CASIPPLMGQGYYGYTF,TGCGCCAGCATCCCTCCGCTAATGGGACAGGGGTACTATGGCTACACCTTC
TRBV10-2,few,-,TRBJ2-6,CASKSSVYNTGANVLTF,TGCGCCAGCAAGTCATCGGTTTATAATACTGGGGCCAACGTCCTGACTTTC
TRBV5-1,-,TRBD1,TRBJ1-2,CASSLGDRTSNGYTF,TGCGCCAGCAGCTTGGGGGACAGGACTTCAAATGGCTACACCTTC
TRBV19,-,TRBD2,TRBJ2-1,CASSPTGGHRNEQFF,TGTGCCAGTAGTCCCACGGGGGGGCATAGAAATGAGCAGTTCTTC
TRBV6-8,many,-,TRBJ1-5,CASSNFNQPQHF,TGTGCCAGCAGTAACTTTAATCAGCCCCAGCATTTT
TRBV11-3,few,TRBD1,TRBJ2-2,CASSFLGGADTGELFF,TGTGCCAGCAGCTTCTTAGGGGGCGCAGACACCGGGGAGCTGTTTTTT
TRBV6-4,many,-,TRBJ2-1,CAISSYNEQFF,TGTGCCATCAGCTCCTACAATGAGCAGTTCTTC
TRBV10-2,-,TRBD1,TRBJ1-2,CASRPGTGGYGYTF,TGCGCCAGCAGACCCGGGACAGGGGGGTATGGCTACACCTTC
TRBV6-8,medium-sized,-,TRBJ1-1,CASSYGLGVGTEAFF,TGTGCCAGCAGTTACGGGCTGGGGGTTGGCACTGAAGCTTTCTTT